A single sample gave rise to the 28 T cell receptor beta chains below, sequenced in a study of blood T cell repertoires in COVID-19. Profiled with immunoSEQ multiplex PCR; TCRdb holds only in-frame clones, not every one. The repertoire holds about 190,000 clones, with almost 90% as singletons. Sequenced material: peripheral blood. Receptors originate from a middle-aged man with acute or convalescent COVID-19.

The chain links TRBV6-6 to TRBJ1-2, with TRBD1 as a possible D gene (6 bases). The CDR3 has 15 residues. CDR1 MNHNY and CDR2 SVGAGI come from the germline V gene (reference sequence). V lost 0 bases and J 2 bases, leaving 10 bases between the germline ends. The CDR3 is CASSYSTGRNYGYTF. The CDR3 DNA follows: TGTGCCAGCAGTTACTCGACAGGACGGAACTATGGCTACACCTTC.

The chain joins TRBV28 to TRBJ1-1; tentatively, D is TRBD1 (6 bases). V dropped 6 bases and J dropped 4 bases, with 18 bases sitting between them. Germline CDR1 MDHEN, CDR2 SYDVKM. The CDR3 contains 15 residues. The CDR3 DNA follows: TGTGCCAGCAGCCCGACAGGTAGGGGCTTCACTGAAGCTTTCTTT. This gives the protein CASSPTGRGFTEAFF.

V is TRBV6-5 and J is TRBJ1-2; D is unclear. The V end was cut by 6 bases, the J end by 2 bases, with 10 bases between. The CDR3 length is 13 residues. Germline lookup yields CDR1 MNHEY and CDR2 SVGAGI. CDR3 region: CASSSDSNYGYTF. The CDR3 bases are TGTGCCAGCAGCTCTGACTCCAACTATGGCTACACCTTC.

The chain employs TRBV27 and TRBJ2-7; 10 bases line up with TRBD2. CDR3 size: 17 residues. From germline, CDR1 is MNHEY and CDR2 SMNVEV (reference sequence). Trimming cost V 0 bases and J 2 bases; bases outside gene matches: 7. CDR3 in DNA: TGTGCCAGCAGTTTATCTTCTAGCGGGAGAGTGACCTACGAGCAGTACTTC. It codes for CASSLSSSGRVTYEQYF.

This clone was observed a handful of times. The chain is built from TRBV6-2 or TRBV6-3 and TRBJ1-5, with D tentatively TRBD1 (6 bases). The V end was cut by 4 bases, the J end by 3 bases, with 16 bases between. Germline V lookup: CDR1 MNHEY, CDR2 SVGEGT. The CDR3 covers 16 residues. In DNA, the CDR3 is TGTGCCAGCAGTTCCGTAACAGGGATATTCAATCAGCCCCAGCATTTT. Its translation: CASSSVTGIFNQPQHF.

The V gene is TRBV30, the J gene TRBJ2-5; tentatively, D is TRBD2 (7 bases). V gave up 0 bases and J gave up 5 bases, with 16 bases separating them. The CDR3 is made up of 15 amino acids. The germline CDR1 and CDR2 sequences are GTSNPN and SVGIG (reference sequence). CDR3 loop: CAWSVGGARGETQYF. CDR3 nucleotide sequence: TGTGCCTGGAGTGTAGGGGGGGCGCGAGGGGAGACCCAGTACTTC. The variable domain in full, completed from reference TRBV30 and TRBJ2-5, reads SQTIHQWPATLVQPVGSPLSLECTVEGTSNPNLYWYRQAAGRGLQLLFYSVGIGQISSEVPQNLSASRPQDRQFILSSKKLLLSDSGFYLCAWSVGGARGETQYFGPGTRLLVL.

This clone was recorded a few times. The chain uses TRBV12-3 or TRBV12-4 and TRBJ2-7, with TRBD1 identical over 7 bases. CDR3 length: 13 residues. V lost 5 bases to trimming and J lost 4 bases; unmatched junction nucleotides: 5. The CDR3 DNA is TGTGCCAGCAGTGAGGGACAGCGTTACGAGCAGTACTTC. Its protein is CASSEGQRYEQYF.

The chain employs TRBV19 and TRBJ1-6, with 7 positions matching TRBD1. The CDR3 runs 15 residues. The germline gives CDR1 LNHDA, CDR2 SQIVND (reference sequence). V was clipped by 0 bases and J by 7 bases; unmatched bases: 3. The CDR3 region is CASSIEEQGNSPLHF. For the CDR3, the DNA is TGTGCCAGTAGTATAGAGGAACAGGGGAATTCACCCCTCCACTTT.

The chain recombines TRBV7-2 with TRBJ2-3; TRBD2 might be the D (5 bases). V was trimmed by 0 bases and J by 0 bases, leaving 7 bases between them. CDR3 length: 15 amino acids. CDR1 is SGHTA, CDR2 FQGNSA, per germline. CDR3 region: CASSLAPGSTDTQYF. In nucleotides, the CDR3 is TGTGCCAGCAGCTTAGCACCGGGGAGCACAGATACGCAGTATTTT.

V usage is TRBV5-1 and J usage is TRBJ2-6; D possibly corresponds to TRBD2 (5 bases). Germline lookup yields CDR1 SGHRS and CDR2 YFSETQ. There are 16 residues in the CDR3. The V and J ends lost 4 bases and 0 bases respectively, with 11 bases between them. CDR3 in DNA: TGCGCCAGCAGCCCGGGAACCGACTCTGGGGCCAACGTCCTGACTTTC. Translating gives CASSPGTDSGANVLTF.

The V gene is TRBV7-9, the J gene TRBJ1-1, with D hard to call. V was cut by 4 bases and J by 3 bases, with 9 bases left in between. Germline V CDR1 and CDR2: SEHNR, FQNEAQ (reference sequence). The CDR3 extends over 13 amino acids. CDR3 DNA: TGTGCCAGCAGCTCCTACCGGGACACTGAAGCTTTCTTT. Its translation: CASSSYRDTEAFF.

The chain joins TRBV19 to TRBJ2-1; 8 bases match TRBD2. The CDR3 runs 15 residues. Unmatched junction bases numbered 8, after V lost 7 bases and J lost 3 bases. Germline CDR1 and CDR2: LNHDA and SQIVND (reference sequence). CDR3 in amino acids: CASKARTSSYNEQFF. CDR3 bases: TGTGCCAGTAAGGCCAGGACTAGCAGCTACAATGAGCAGTTCTTC.

The V gene is TRBV4-1, the J gene TRBJ1-1; TRBD1 matches 10 bases. The CDR3 runs 15 residues. Germline values: CDR1 MGHRA, CDR2 YSYEKL. V lost 4 bases, J lost 4 bases, and 6 bases stayed unmatched. Here the CDR3 reads CASSPLDRGTTEAFF. In DNA, the CDR3 is TGCGCCAGCAGCCCCCTGGACAGGGGGACCACTGAAGCTTTCTTT.

Note on this clone: Other DNA sequences in the same sample also yield this CDR3. This chain joins TRBV5-6 and TRBJ1-3, with a tentative D call TRBD1 (5 bases). V was clipped by 0 bases and J by 0 bases, with 7 bases between them. Germline V lookup: CDR1 SGHDT, CDR2 YYEEEE. There are 15 residues in the CDR3. The CDR3 DNA sequence: TGTGCCAGCAGCTTGGCGGGGGGCTCTGGAAACACCATATATTTT. The encoded protein is CASSLAGGSGNTIYF.

V is TRBV7-9 and J is TRBJ2-1, with D maybe TRBD2 (5 bases). The CDR3 runs to 15 residues. V lost 0 bases and J 4 bases, leaving 10 bases between the germline ends. The V gene's germline CDR1 is SEHNR and CDR2 FQNEAQ (reference sequence). CDR3 residues: CASSLARVGYNEQFF. CDR3 in DNA: TGTGCCAGCAGCTTAGCGAGGGTCGGATACAATGAGCAGTTCTTC.

This clone was counted a single time. V gene TRBV15 combines with J gene TRBJ2-5; TRBD2 aligns across 14 bases. V dropped 5 bases and J dropped 5; count of bases not matched to a gene: 7. The CDR3 contains 16 residues. Germline CDR1 is LNHNV and CDR2 is YYDKDF (reference sequence). The CDR3 region has the DNA TGTGCCACCAGCGCCCGACTAGCGGGGGGGCAGGAGACCCAGTACTTC. Translation gives CATSARLAGGQETQYF.

The chain is built from TRBV13 and TRBJ1-1, with D maybe TRBD1 (5 bases). The CDR3 is 17 amino acids. Trimming stripped 2 bases from V and 3 bases from J, with 19 bases between. The V gene's germline CDR1 is PRHDT and CDR2 FYEKMQ (reference sequence). In DNA form, the CDR3 reads TGTGCCAGCAGCTTACAGGCAGGGAAGATGGGCTACACTGAAGCTTTCTTT. This translates into CASSLQAGKMGYTEAFF.

This chain uses TRBV5-6 with TRBJ1-3, with a possible D match to TRBD1 (5 bases). Germline assignment: CDR1 SGHDT and CDR2 YYEEEE. CDR3 length equals 15 residues. Trimming pared 4 bases from V and 0 bases from J, leaving 11 bases between. This chain's CDR3 is CASSPGGLSGNTIYF. The CDR3 bases are TGTGCCAGCAGCCCGGGGGGTCTCTCTGGAAACACCATATATTTT.

CDR3 in amino acids: CSVIRAWGRQNTEAFF. The CDR3 DNA follows: TGCAGCGTTATCCGGGCTTGGGGCAGACAGAACACTGAAGCTTTCTTT. This sequence joins TRBV29-1 and TRBJ1-1; the D gene is possibly TRBD1 (5 bases). This CDR3 has 16 amino acids. The germline gives CDR1 SQVTM, CDR2 ANQGSEA. Trimming took 5 bases from V and 1 from J, leaving 20 bases between them.

The rearrangement uses TRBV18 and TRBJ2-7; 8 bases are shared with TRBD1. This CDR3 comprises 14 residues. Germline V gene sequence: CDR1 KGHSH, CDR2 LQKENI. With 8 bases clipped from V and 2 bases from J, the junction kept 8 bases outside the gene matches. DNA for the CDR3: TGTGCCAGCACGTCCGGGACAGGAGCCTACGAGCAGTACTTC. Translation: CASTSGTGAYEQYF.

V usage is TRBV5-4 and J usage is TRBJ2-3, with a tentative D call TRBD2 (6 bases). Between the trimmed V and J ends, which lost 0 bases and 1 base, there was a span of 6 bases. This CDR3 has 14 amino acids. Germline-derived CDR1 and CDR2 are SGHNT and YYREEE (reference sequence). CDR3: CASSLAGGTDTQYF. The DNA for the CDR3 is TGTGCCAGCAGCTTGGCGGGGGGCACAGATACGCAGTATTTT. Variable domain in full (rest from reference TRBV5-4 and TRBJ2-3): ETGVTQSPTHLIKTRGQQVTLRCSSQSGHNTVSWYQQALGQGPQFIFQYYREEENGRGNFPPRFSGLQFPNYSSELNVNALELDDSALYLCASSLAGGTDTQYFGPGTRLTVL.

The chain recombines TRBV5-1 with TRBJ1-2; the match to TRBD1 covers 8 bases. The CDR3 consists of 14 residues. With V trimmed by 4 bases and J by 2 bases, 4 bases remained unmatched. Germline lookup yields CDR1 SGHRS and CDR2 YFSETQ. CDR3 nucleotide sequence: TGCGCCAGCAGCACCGGACAGGGAAACTATGGCTACACCTTC. Translated: CASSTGQGNYGYTF.

V is TRBV6-5 and J is TRBJ2-7; 15 bases line up with TRBD2. Looked up from germline, CDR1 is MNHEY and CDR2 is SVGAGI. Trimming took 6 bases from V and 4 from J; bases not matched to a gene: 4. CDR3 length: 15 amino acids. CDR3 sequence: CASRRTSGRGYEQYF. CDR3 coding DNA: TGTGCCAGCAGGCGGACTAGCGGGAGGGGGTACGAGCAGTACTTC.

The chain employs TRBV27 and TRBJ1-2; 7 nucleotides match TRBD1. Germline V gene data show CDR1 as MNHEY and CDR2 as SMNVEV (reference sequence). The V and J ends lost 5 bases and 4 bases, in that order; junction bases with no gene match: 4. The CDR3 spans 13 residues. CDR3 loop: CASSTRQGYGYTF. In nucleotides, the CDR3 is TGTGCCAGCAGTACCAGACAGGGCTATGGCTACACCTTC.

The rearrangement links TRBV28 to TRBJ2-5; a weak D match, TRBD2 (6 bases). In germline, CDR1 is MDHEN, CDR2 SYDVKM. There are 14 residues in the CDR3. Trimming took 4 bases from V and 0 from J, leaving 9 bases between them. The CDR3 DNA follows: TGTGCCAGCAGTTCCGGGGGAAACCAAGAGACCCAGTACTTC. Translated, it gives CASSSGGNQETQYF.

This clone was seen a single time. The V call is TRBV29-1, the J call TRBJ1-2, with D hard to call. CDR1 and CDR2 from the germline V gene are SQVTM and ANQGSEA. V was pared by 6 bases and J by 8 bases, with 13 bases between. This CDR3 contains 11 residues. The CDR3 DNA follows: TGCAGCGTCCGCGGGGAGTGGGGCTACACCTTC. As protein: CSVRGEWGYTF.

This clone was observed a single time. V and J are TRBV18 and TRBJ2-5; the D is unclear. V was shortened by 6 bases and J by 4 bases, with 12 bases between the two germline ends. This CDR3 region has 13 residues. Germline assignment: CDR1 KGHSH and CDR2 LQKENI. CDR3 region: CASSGIERETQYF. Written as DNA, the CDR3 is TGTGCCAGCTCTGGAATCGAGCGAGAGACCCAGTACTTC.

This rearrangement joins TRBV6-5 to TRBJ2-3; TRBD2 matches 7 bases. The length of the CDR3 is 14 residues. Germline V CDR1 and CDR2: MNHEY, SVGAGI. V trimming: 6 bases; J trimming: 0 bases; junction bases outside the gene matches: 3. CDR3 sequence reads: CASRTGGSTDTQYF. The CDR3 DNA reads as TGTGCCAGCAGAACGGGGGGTAGCACAGATACGCAGTATTTT.